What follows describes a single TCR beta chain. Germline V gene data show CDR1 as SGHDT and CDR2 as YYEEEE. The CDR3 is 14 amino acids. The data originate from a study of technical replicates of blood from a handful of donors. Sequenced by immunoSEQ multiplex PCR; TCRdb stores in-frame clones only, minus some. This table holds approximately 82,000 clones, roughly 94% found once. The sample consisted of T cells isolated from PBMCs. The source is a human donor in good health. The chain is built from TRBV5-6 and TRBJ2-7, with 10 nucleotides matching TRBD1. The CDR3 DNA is TGTGCCAGCAGCTTACAAATAGGGACAGGGGAATGCGGTGTC. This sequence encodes CASSLQIGTGECGV.